This TCR beta chain is drawn from a study of blood T cell repertoires in COVID-19. Overall study context: Sites across the United States, Italy and Spain contributed samples from acute and convalescent COVID-19.

Assay used: immunoSEQ multiplex PCR; TCRdb lists only in-frame clones, some missing. The table includes over 400,000 clones, approximately 83% detected once. The CDR3 is 15 amino acids. The V gene's germline CDR1 is LNHDA and CDR2 SQIVND (reference sequence). Between the trimmed V and J ends, which lost 6 bases and 1 base, there was a span of 13 bases. This TCR was sampled from a human donor in a cohort sampled during active COVID-19. The chain joins TRBV19 to TRBJ2-1; D gene unclear. Material for sequencing was peripheral blood. CDR3 nucleotide sequence: TGTGCCAGTAGATCGACTCCTCGGTCCTACAATGAGCAGTTCTTC. Its translation: CASRSTPRSYNEQFF.